This T cell receptor (beta chain) was sequenced in a study of regulatory T cells in long-lasting Graves disease. Findings of the study overall: Researchers examined only peripheral blood and not thyroid tissue.

This clonotype was recorded many times. Its specificity is not known. The CDR3 loop spans 14 amino acids. Trimming shortened V by 8 bases and J by 3 bases, and 17 bases separated the two germline ends. Per the germline V gene, CDR1 is SNHLY and CDR2 is FYNNEI. The authors built TCR beta libraries using iRepertoire HTBI primers and Arm-PCR of CDR3 regions. In TCRdb, the multiplex PCR reads were re-called with MiXCR into one record per CDR3 protein. The sample lists 350,000 to 500,000 distinct CDR3 sequences, roughly a fifth occurring once. Time point described: persistent/refractory GD, antithyroid drugs over 5 years with positive TRAb. Isolated PBMC RNA provided the starting material for the TCR library.

The material sequenced was peripheral blood mononuclear cells (PBMCs), taken when the disease was refractory, from a patient treated with antithyroid drugs. V and J are TRBV2 and TRBJ2-7; possibly TRBD1 or TRBD2 for D (5 bases each). The clonotype was recovered from a female donor with Graves disease. The CDR3 coding sequence is TGTGCCAGCGGCACAAGGGACGTGGGCTACGAGCAGTACTTC. It translates to CASGTRDVGYEQYF.